Below are 18 T cell receptor beta chains sequenced from a single sample in a study of cytomegalovirus exposure and HLA in healthy donors (dated by TCRdb to about 2017). Library creation used the immunoSEQ multiplex PCR assay. A mixture of 60 forward primers for TCR Vbeta segments and 13 reverse primers for TCR Jbeta segments was used in the multiplex PCR. TCRdb mirrors the immuneACCESS table, restricted to in-frame sequences. Some clones are absent from its copies; in checked studies, under half trace to an unresolved V gene, and the reason for the others is unknown. Present in this sample are some 40,000 clones, 68% of which were seen just once. Around 3.9% of the sample is taken by the ten largest. The sample was PBMCs. These receptors were taken from a middle-aged man in good health and CMV-seronegative.

CDR3 bases: TGTGCCAGCAGGACGGGGGGGTATAATCAGCCCCAGCATTTT. It yields the protein CASRTGGYNQPQHF. The V and J genes are TRBV2 and TRBJ1-5; D perhaps matches TRBD1 (5 bases). CDR1 is SNHLY and CDR2 is FYNNEI in the germline V gene. The V end was cut by 6 bases, the J end by 4 bases, with 13 bases between. There are 14 residues in the CDR3.

The V and J genes are TRBV29-1 and TRBJ1-1; D is possibly TRBD1 (5 bases). Germline-derived CDR1 and CDR2 are SQVTM and ANQGSEA. The CDR3 contains 13 residues. V lost 4 bases to trimming and J lost 5 bases, with 14 bases between them. CDR3 region: CSVGGGEWTEAFF. The DNA of the CDR3 is TGCAGCGTTGGGGGAGGGGAATGGACTGAAGCTTTCTTT.

This clone turned up a few times. V gene TRBV30 combines with J gene TRBJ2-1, with D unresolved. The ends were cut back, 3 bases at V and 5 bases at J, with 5 bases in the middle. From germline, CDR1 is GTSNPN and CDR2 SVGIG (reference sequence). The CDR3 contains 11 residues. CDR3: CAWSLNNEQFF. The CDR3 bases are TGTGCCTGGAGCCTAAACAATGAGCAGTTCTTC.

This clone was found a few times. The chain carries TRBV29-1 and TRBJ1-2; 8 bases map to TRBD1. CDR1 and CDR2 (germline): SQVTM, ANQGSEA. This CDR3 has 13 amino acids. Trimming took 1 base from V and 6 from J; bases not matched to a gene: 4. The CDR3: CSVEGQGLHGYTF. CDR3 coding DNA: TGCAGCGTTGAAGGACAGGGGCTCCATGGCTACACCTTC.

The chain recombines TRBV29-1 with TRBJ2-2; the D gene is possibly TRBD2 (5 bases). The V and J ends lost 6 bases and 6 bases respectively, with 11 bases between them. The V gene's germline CDR1 is SQVTM and CDR2 ANQGSEA. This CDR3 region has 12 residues. The CDR3, as DNA: TGCAGCGTATTTACCGGGGCCGGGGAGCTGTTTTTT. This encodes CSVFTGAGELFF.

The rearrangement joins TRBV6-5 to TRBJ2-1; D is possibly TRBD1 (5 bases). The CDR3 consists of 16 residues. The V gene's germline CDR1 is MNHEY and CDR2 SVGAGI. Trimming cost V 2 bases and J 3 bases, with 14 bases left between them. In DNA, the CDR3 is TGTGCCAGCAGTTACCTCCGACAGCACCGCTACAATGAGCAGTTCTTC. This codes for CASSYLRQHRYNEQFF.

V usage is TRBV7-2 and J usage is TRBJ1-2, with unresolved D. Germline CDR1 SGHTA, CDR2 FQGNSA. The ends were cut back, 2 bases at V and 0 bases at J, with 10 bases in the middle. The CDR3 covers 15 residues. The CDR3: CASSLNWGANYGYTF. The DNA of the CDR3 is TGTGCCAGCAGCTTAAACTGGGGAGCTAACTATGGCTACACCTTC.

This chain uses TRBV9 with TRBJ1-2; 9 nucleotides line up with TRBD1. V lost 2 bases to trimming and J lost 7 bases; unmatched junction nucleotides: 3. The CDR3 is made up of 13 amino acids. Germline assignment: CDR1 SGDLS and CDR2 YYNGEE. CDR3 loop: CASSVGTGLGYTF. CDR3 DNA: TGTGCCAGCAGCGTCGGGACAGGGCTTGGCTACACCTTC.

The genes are TRBV19 and TRBJ1-6; no clear D gene. The germline CDR1 and CDR2 sequences are LNHDA and SQIVND (reference sequence). The V and J ends lost 4 bases and 9 bases respectively, with 7 bases between them. This CDR3 contains 12 residues. The CDR3: CASSTEGSPLHF. The CDR3 DNA follows: TGTGCCAGTAGTACGGAGGGTTCACCCCTCCACTTT. The full variable domain, completed using reference TRBV19 and TRBJ1-6, is DGGITQSPKYLFRKEGQNVTLSCEQNLNHDAMYWYRQDPGQGLRLIYYSQIVNDFQKGDIAEGYSVSREKKESFPLTVTSAQKNPTAFYLCASSTEGSPLHFGNGTRLTVT.

This clone was observed a few times. The chain combines TRBV30 with TRBJ1-6, with 8 bases aligning to TRBD1. Germline CDR1 and CDR2: GTSNPN and SVGIG (reference sequence). V shed 1 base and J 7 bases; nucleotides not matched to a gene: 0. This CDR3 contains 13 residues. As DNA, the CDR3 is TGTGCCTGGAGTGGACAGGGGAATTCACCCCTCCACTTT. As protein: CAWSGQGNSPLHF.

This clone showed up just once. The chain has TRBV10-3 and TRBJ2-1, with TRBD2 matching over 7 bases. CDR1 and CDR2 (germline): ENHRY, SYGVKD. The CDR3 runs to 16 residues. V was pared by 2 bases and J by 6 bases, with 10 bases of the junction left unmatched. As DNA, the CDR3 is TGTGCCATCAGTGAGAGCGGGACCCAACGACGCAATGAGCAGTTCTTC. Translation gives CAISESGTQRRNEQFF.

The chain links TRBV6-1 to TRBJ2-6; possibly TRBD2 for D (6 bases). Germline V lookup: CDR1 MNHNS, CDR2 SASEGT. The ends were cut back, 3 bases at V and 0 bases at J, with 9 bases in the middle. CDR3 length: 16 amino acids. CDR3 DNA sequence: TGTGCCAGCAGTGATACGGGGGACTCTGGGGCCAACGTCCTGACTTTC. Protein product: CASSDTGDSGANVLTF.

The CDR3 coding sequence is TGTGCCAGCAGCGACGCAGGTCCCAGCACAGATACGCAGTATTTT. Translating gives CASSDAGPSTDTQYF. The J gene is TRBJ2-3, the V gene TRBV2; D remains ambiguous. The CDR3 consists of 15 residues. Germline-derived CDR1 and CDR2 are SNHLY and FYNNEI. Deletions cut 6 bases from V and 0 bases from J, with 13 bases between. Based on the CDR3 plus reference TRBV2 and TRBJ2-3, the full variable domain is EPEVTQTPSHQVTQMGQEVILRCVPISNHLYFYWYRQILGQKVEFLVSFYNNEISEKSEIFDDQFSVERPDGSNFTLKIRSTKLEDSAMYFCASSDAGPSTDTQYFGPGTRLTVL.

This sequence joins TRBV30 and TRBJ2-7, with 10 bases lining up with TRBD1. This CDR3 comprises 13 residues. The V gene's germline CDR1 is GTSNPN and CDR2 SVGIG (reference sequence). With 3 bases clipped from V and 5 bases from J, the junction kept 4 bases outside the gene matches. The CDR3: CAWRTGGWNEQYF. In DNA form, the CDR3 reads TGTGCCTGGAGGACAGGGGGCTGGAACGAGCAGTACTTC.

This clone showed up just once. This sequence joins TRBV7-2 and TRBJ1-2; D remains unclear. This CDR3 region has 14 residues. Trimming took off 1 base at V and 3 bases at J, with 9 bases between the two ends. Germline V gives CDR1 SGHTA, CDR2 FQGNSA. CDR3 sequence (DNA): TGTGCCAGCAGCTTAGGGGAGGTGGACTATGGCTACACCTTC. It codes for CASSLGEVDYGYTF.

This clone was recorded once. V and J are TRBV29-1 and TRBJ2-7; 8 positions agree with TRBD1. In germline, CDR1 is SQVTM, CDR2 ANQGSEA. Trimming cost V 6 bases and J 2 bases; bases outside gene matches: 6. This CDR3 has 13 residues. In nucleotides, the CDR3 is TGCAGCGTCGTGGACAGGGCGCCCTACGAGCAGTACTTC. Its protein product is CSVVDRAPYEQYF.

J is TRBJ1-2 and V is TRBV19; tentative D call: TRBD1 (5 bases). Germline values: CDR1 LNHDA, CDR2 SQIVND (reference sequence). V dropped 6 bases and J dropped 7 bases, with 15 bases sitting between them. The CDR3 totals 13 residues. The DNA of the CDR3 is TGTGCCAGTAGACCCTTCGTTGGGGCTGGCTACACCTTC. It is translated as CASRPFVGAGYTF.

The chain uses TRBV6-6 and TRBJ1-1; no clear D gene. Germline V gives CDR1 MNHNY, CDR2 SVGAGI (reference sequence). CDR3 length: 14 amino acids. V lost 0 bases and J 7 bases, leaving 12 bases between the germline ends. The CDR3 DNA follows: TGTGCCAGCAGTTACTCGAGCCGGGAGAATGAAGCTTTCTTT. Residues: CASSYSSRENEAFF.